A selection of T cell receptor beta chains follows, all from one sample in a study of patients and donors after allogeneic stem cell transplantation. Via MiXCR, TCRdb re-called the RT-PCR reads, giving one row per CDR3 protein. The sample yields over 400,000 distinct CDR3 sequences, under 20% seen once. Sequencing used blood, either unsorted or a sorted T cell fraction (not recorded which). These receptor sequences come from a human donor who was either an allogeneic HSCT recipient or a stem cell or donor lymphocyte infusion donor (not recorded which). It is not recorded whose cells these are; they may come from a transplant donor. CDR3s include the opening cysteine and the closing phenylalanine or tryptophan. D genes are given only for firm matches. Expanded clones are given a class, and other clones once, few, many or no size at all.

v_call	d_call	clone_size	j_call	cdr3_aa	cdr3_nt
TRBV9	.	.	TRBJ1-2	CASSDLGAGYTF	TGTGCCAGCAGCGATCTAGGGGCGGGCTACACCTTC
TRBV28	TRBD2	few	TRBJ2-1	CASSLLLAGGFDEQFF	TGTGCCAGCAGTTTACTTCTAGCGGGAGGGTTCGATGAGCAGTTCTTC
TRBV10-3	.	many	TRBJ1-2	CAISAGRENYGYTF	TGTGCCATCAGTGCCGGGAGGGAGAACTATGGCTACACCTTC
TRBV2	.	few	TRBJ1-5	CASRASPGQANQPQHF	TGTGCCAGCAGGGCCTCCCCCGGACAAGCCAATCAGCCCCAGCATTTT
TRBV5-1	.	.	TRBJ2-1	CASTLKGGLWDEQFF	TGCGCCAGCACCCTGAAGGGAGGACTCTGGGATGAGCAGTTCTTC
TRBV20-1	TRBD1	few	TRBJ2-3	CSARAGGPSSTDTQYF	TGCAGTGCTAGGGCAGGGGGCCCATCTAGCACAGATACGCAGTATTTT
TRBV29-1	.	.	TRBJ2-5	CSIAGYQETQYF	TGCAGTATTGCGGGGTACCAAGAGACCCAGTACTTC
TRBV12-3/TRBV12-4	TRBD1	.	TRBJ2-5	CASTPGTGGIGETQYF	TGTGCCAGCACCCCCGGGACAGGGGGGATCGGCGAGACCCAGTACTTC
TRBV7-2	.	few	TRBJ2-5	CASSLDARVQETQYF	TGTGCCAGCAGCTTAGACGCGAGAGTCCAAGAGACCCAGTACTTC
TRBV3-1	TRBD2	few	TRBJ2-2	CASSPGTSGMGELFF	TGTGCCAGCAGCCCAGGGACTAGCGGGATGGGGGAGCTGTTTTTT